The following is a T cell receptor (beta chain) sequence with its context. Its antigen is not known. V was trimmed by 6 bases and J by 0 bases, leaving 12 bases between them. The CDR3 sequence is 14 residues long. Germline lookup yields CDR1 MNHNS and CDR2 SASEGT. The data originate from a study of read filtering for tumor transcriptome and immune sequencing. Study-wide background: By R-ISS, stages I, II and III held approximately 8, 16 and 7 patients.

Overall study findings and caveats: Approximately 80% of IR-seq clonotypes had one read, totaling about 4% of reads; RNA-seq: 74.6% and 44.6%.

Molecular barcoded adaptors covering alpha/delta and beta/gamma chains were used on approximately 400 ng RNA. TCRdb processed the reads anew with MiXCR; each CDR3 protein has one entry. Here the sample spans approximately 59,000 distinct CDR3 sequences, 9% to 15% being singletons. V usage is TRBV6-1 and J usage is TRBJ2-7; D may be TRBD1 (5 bases). The sequence was obtained from a donor aged 40 or older with multiple myeloma. The specimen sequenced was a population of CD138-negative cells sorted from bone marrow. CDR3 in amino acids: CASRKQARSYEQYF. The CDR3 DNA reads TGTGCCAGCAGGAAACAGGCCCGCTCCTACGAGCAGTACTTC.